The sequence of this T cell receptor (beta chain) was determined in a study of blood T cell repertoires in COVID-19. The overall study: Acute and convalescent COVID-19 samples came from the United States, Italy and Spain. Sources were T cells, B-cell-depleted T cells, or PBMCs; the material itself was cDNA or gDNA.

Details on this clone: This CDR3 is also generated by other DNA sequences in the sample.

Trimming removed 5 bases at V and 0 bases at J, with 10 bases between. The V gene's germline CDR1 is MDHEN and CDR2 SYDVKM. The CDR3 has 14 amino acids. Original processing methods: Nucleated cell number was recorded as an estimate derived from reference gene primer amplification. The table came from immunoSEQ multiplex PCR; TCRdb's copy has only in-frame clones and leaves some out. That table is the source of V, J and clone size, and D and trimming were worked out from the DNA. In the table there are 200,000 to 250,000 clones, 83% of which are singletons. The specimen sequenced was peripheral blood. The TCR comes from a woman aged 50 to 60 with acute or convalescent COVID-19. This sequence joins TRBV28 and TRBJ1-2, with D perhaps TRBD1 (6 bases). The CDR3 sequence: CASSPGQTNYGYTF. CDR3 coding DNA: TGTGCCAGCAGTCCCGGACAGACTAACTATGGCTACACCTTC.